Presented here are 20 T cell receptor beta chains from one specimen sequenced in a study of CD8 T cells in ankylosing spondylitis. TCRdb re-analysed the 5' RACE reads in MiXCR, keeping a single row per CDR3 protein. The profile shows under 250,000 distinct CDR3 sequences, roughly 8.2% of them singletons. The specimen sequenced was blood, either unsorted or a sorted T cell fraction (not recorded which). These TCRs come from a female donor with ankylosing spondylitis or in good health (not recorded which).

This clonotype appeared many times. The chain joins TRBV29-1 to TRBJ2-5; 9 bases map to TRBD1. Per the germline V gene, CDR1 is SQVTM and CDR2 is ANQGSEA. The CDR3 loop spans 13 amino acids. The J segment lost 4 bases and the V segment lost 5 bases, leaving 5 bases of the junction unmatched. This CDR3 reads CSVLVTGGETQYF. The CDR3 region has the DNA TGCAGCGTTCTAGTGACAGGGGGAGAGACCCAGTACTTC. The whole variable domain, remainder taken from reference TRBV29-1 and TRBJ2-5, is SAVISQKPSRDICQRGTSLTIQCQVDSQVTMMFWYRQQPGQSLTLIATANQGSEATYESGFVIDKFPISRPNLTFSTLTVSNMSPEDSSIYLCSVLVTGGETQYFGPGTRLLVL.

In this sample, this clonotype turned up many times. The rearrangement uses TRBV28 and TRBJ2-7; a weak D match, TRBD1 (5 bases). This CDR3 comprises 13 residues. V was cut by 7 bases and J by 6 bases, with 16 bases left in between. Germline V gene sequence: CDR1 MDHEN, CDR2 SYDVKM. CDR3: CASTSDLGREQYF. CDR3 nucleotides: TGTGCCAGCACCTCTGATCTGGGGCGCGAGCAGTACTTC.

This clonotype was seen many times. This chain links TRBV30 with TRBJ2-4, with D perhaps matching TRBD2 (6 bases). CDR3 size: 16 residues. Germline-derived CDR1 and CDR2 are GTSNPN and SVGIG (reference sequence). Trimming stripped 1 base from V and 6 bases from J, with 19 bases between. The CDR3 coding sequence is TGTGCCTGGAGTGCAGACTCACTGGCGGGATCAAACATTCAGTACTTC. It is translated as CAWSADSLAGSNIQYF. Complete variable domain (other parts from reference TRBV30 and TRBJ2-4): SQTIHQWPATLVQPVGSPLSLECTVEGTSNPNLYWYRQAAGRGLQLLFYSVGIGQISSEVPQNLSASRPQDRQFILSSKKLLLSDSGFYLCAWSADSLAGSNIQYFGAGTRLSVL.

This clonotype was counted ten times or more. V gene TRBV7-9 combines with J gene TRBJ1-2, with D perhaps matching TRBD1 (6 bases). The germline CDR1 and CDR2 sequences are SEHNR and FQNEAQ (reference sequence). V was pared by 4 bases and J by 3 bases, with 18 bases between. The CDR3 has 16 residues. The CDR3: CASSSGTQEGYYGYTF. CDR3 nucleotide sequence: TGTGCCAGCAGCTCCGGGACACAAGAGGGGTACTATGGCTACACCTTC.

This clonotype occurred a few times. The chain employs TRBV7-3 and TRBJ2-1; TRBD1 or TRBD2 may be the D gene (5 bases each). The CDR3 is 14 residues long. CDR1 SGHTA and CDR2 FQGTGA come from the germline V gene. Trimming removed 1 base from V and 8 bases from J, with 12 bases in between. The CDR3 region has the DNA TGTGCCAGCAGCTTAAGAGGGGATAGGGATGAGCAGTTCTTC. Its translation: CASSLRGDRDEQFF.

This clonotype showed up many times. J is TRBJ2-1 and V is TRBV20-1, with 14 bases that match TRBD2. The CDR3 is 19 amino acids. Germline CDR1 is DFQATT and CDR2 is SNEGSKA (reference sequence). The V gene end was trimmed by 4 bases and the J gene end by 1 base; junction bases not matched to a gene: 12. The CDR3 is CSATPPGLAGDLSYNEQFF. The DNA for the CDR3 is TGCAGTGCTACGCCTCCGGGACTAGCGGGAGACTTATCCTACAATGAGCAGTTCTTC.

This clonotype has a count of ten or more. The rearrangement uses TRBV2 and TRBJ2-7; 7 nucleotides agree with TRBD2. The V and J ends lost 5 bases and 2 bases, in that order; junction bases with no gene match: 6. Germline-derived CDR1 and CDR2 are SNHLY and FYNNEI. The CDR3 is made up of 14 amino acids. The CDR3 protein is CASSRAGTTYEQYF. CDR3 nucleotides: TGTGCCAGCAGTCGAGCGGGGACCACCTACGAGCAGTACTTC.

V gene TRBV7-2 combines with J gene TRBJ2-3, with D unclear. This CDR3 has 14 residues. Looked up from germline, CDR1 is SGHTA and CDR2 is FQGNSA. The V and J ends lost 5 bases and 8 bases respectively, with 17 bases between them. The CDR3 DNA reads TGTGCCAGCAGCCCCCGTGCCGCGCTTGGTACGCAGTATTTT. Its translation is CASSPRAALGTQYF. Full variable domain (missing parts from reference TRBV7-2 and TRBJ2-3): GAGVSQSPSNKVTEKGKDVELRCDPISGHTALYWYRQSLGQGLEFLIYFQGNSAPDKSGLPSDRFSAERTGGSVSTLTIQRTQQEDSAVYLCASSPRAALGTQYFGPGTRLTVL.

This clonotype was seen many times. CDR3 DNA: TGCGGATCGGGACCGGGAGACCGACTTTATGGCTACACCTTC. This gives the protein CGSGPGDRLYGYTF. This rearrangement joins TRBV20-1 to TRBJ1-2; D possibly corresponds to TRBD1 (5 bases). Germline V lookup: CDR1 DFQATT, CDR2 SNEGSKA (reference sequence). The CDR3 totals 14 residues.

The table lists this clonotype with many counts. This chain links TRBV9 with TRBJ1-2, with 7 bases that match TRBD1. The CDR3 runs to 17 residues. Losses at the gene ends were 2 bases for V and 4 bases for J; bases not matched to a gene: 14. Germline V gives CDR1 SGDLS, CDR2 YYNGEE. CDR3 DNA: TGTGCCAGCAGCGTCTCCCCCCAGGGGGATGGTACCTATGGCTACACCTTC. Translated: CASSVSPQGDGTYGYTF.

This chain joins TRBV19 and TRBJ2-7, with D tentatively TRBD2 (5 bases). V was trimmed by 2 bases and J by 7 bases, leaving 9 bases between them. Germline-derived CDR1 and CDR2 are LNHDA and SQIVND (reference sequence). The CDR3 totals 12 residues. CDR3 protein: CASSIRRTEQYF. CDR3 coding DNA: TGTGCCAGTAGTATACGGAGGACGGAGCAGTACTTC.

The sample holds many counts of this clonotype. The V call is TRBV20-1, the J call TRBJ2-1; a possible D gene is TRBD2 (6 bases). V was cut by 0 bases and J by 8 bases, with 20 bases left in between. Germline CDR1 reads DFQATT; CDR2 reads SNEGSKA (reference sequence). This CDR3 comprises 16 residues. CDR3: CSARDYETSYGYEQFF. The CDR3 DNA reads TGCAGTGCTAGAGATTATGAGACTAGTTACGGCTATGAGCAGTTCTTC.

This chain uses TRBV29-1 with TRBJ2-1; possibly TRBD1 or TRBD2 for D (6 bases each). The CDR3 covers 14 residues. Germline lookup yields CDR1 SQVTM and CDR2 ANQGSEA. Deletions cut 7 bases from V and 8 bases from J, with 21 bases between. The CDR3: CSARGDSVSDEQFF. The CDR3 nucleotides read TGCAGCGCGAGGGGGGACTCCGTTTCCGATGAGCAGTTCTTC.

This clonotype came up many times. The chain employs TRBV7-9 and TRBJ2-7, with TRBD1 as a possible D gene (6 bases). Germline-derived CDR1 and CDR2 are SEHNR and FQNEAQ (reference sequence). The germline V and J ends were trimmed by 1 base and 13 bases, with 14 bases remaining between them. The CDR3 has 12 amino acids. Here the CDR3 reads CASSLVGQTFYF. In DNA, the CDR3 is TGTGCCAGCAGCTTAGTTGGACAGACCTTTTACTTC.

As regards this clonotype: A single base separates this from a much larger clone, so it may be a read error. The genes are TRBV7-8 and TRBJ2-2; 8 nucleotides match TRBD2. The CDR3 has 16 amino acids. CDR1 and CDR2 (germline): SGHVS, FQNEAQ. CDR3 sequence: CPSRLTASGLPGELFF. CDR3 nucleotides: TGTCCCAGCAGACTAACAGCTAGCGGGTTACCGGGGGAGCTGTTTTTT.

This clonotype was observed many times. The CDR3 bases are TGCAGTGCGGTCATCCAGAACCGGAATGAGCAGTTCTTC. It encodes CSAVIQNRNEQFF. The chain uses TRBV20-1 and TRBJ2-1; no reliable D call. Germline V gene data show CDR1 as DFQATT and CDR2 as SNEGSKA (reference sequence). The CDR3 is 13 amino acids. Trimming left V 6 bases short and J 7 bases short, with 16 bases between.

This sequence joins TRBV7-2 and TRBJ2-5; TRBD2 aligns across 8 bases. This CDR3 comprises 16 residues. V lost 3 bases and J lost 4; bases outside the gene matches: 10. Germline values: CDR1 SGHTA, CDR2 FQGNSA. In DNA, the CDR3 is TGTGCCAGCAGCTTTTCGGGAGGGGATCTGGGAGAGACCCAGTACTTC. Translating gives CASSFSGGDLGETQYF. Complete variable domain (other parts from reference TRBV7-2 and TRBJ2-5): GAGVSQSPSNKVTEKGKDVELRCDPISGHTALYWYRQSLGQGLEFLIYFQGNSAPDKSGLPSDRFSAERTGGSVSTLTIQRTQQEDSAVYLCASSFSGGDLGETQYFGPGTRLLVL.

There are many counts of this clonotype. The CDR3 here is CASSPRGVHEQFF. The CDR3 nucleotides read TGTGCCAGCAGCCCTAGGGGTGTCCATGAGCAGTTCTTC. This chain joins TRBV7-9 and TRBJ2-1; a possible D gene is TRBD1 (5 bases). The V end lost 5 bases, the J end lost 8 bases, and 13 bases lay between the germline ends. Germline CDR1 is SEHNR and CDR2 is FQNEAQ (reference sequence). The CDR3 loop spans 13 amino acids. The entire variable domain, with the rest obtained from reference TRBV7-9 and TRBJ2-1, is as follows: DTGVSQNPRHKITKRGQNVTFRCDPISEHNRLYWYRQTLGQGPEFLTYFQNEAQLEKSRLLSDRFSAERPKGSFSTLEIQRTEQGDSAMYLCASSPRGVHEQFFGPGTRLTVL.

As concerns this clonotype: A much larger clone lies one base from this, so it may be a read error. The chain joins TRBV5-1 to TRBJ1-3; D gene unclear. Trimming removed 4 bases at V and 0 bases at J, with 14 bases between. Germline CDR1 SGHRS, CDR2 YFSETQ. The length of the CDR3 is 16 residues. The CDR3 spells CASSTNGGFSGNTIYF. CDR3 DNA: TGCGCCAGCAGCACCAACGGCGGTTTCTCTGGAAACACCATATATTTT.

This clonotype was seen at least ten times. CDR3 sequence: CASSRRSGANVLTF. The CDR3 DNA follows: TGCGCCAGCAGCCGTCGCTCTGGGGCCAACGTCCTGACTTTC. This chain connects TRBV5-1 to TRBJ2-6, with unresolved D. This CDR3 has 14 amino acids. Germline V gene sequence: CDR1 SGHRS, CDR2 YFSETQ. Between the trimmed V and J ends, which lost 4 bases and 0 bases, there was a span of 5 bases.